This T cell receptor beta chain comes out of a study of blood T cell repertoires in COVID-19. On the study more broadly: Nucleic acid was either cDNA or gDNA, and it came from T cells, B-cell-depleted T cells, or PBMCs.

V was trimmed by 5 bases and J by 1 base, leaving 10 bases between them. CDR1 and CDR2 from the germline V gene are SGDLS and YYNGEE. CDR3 length: 15 residues. Original methodology: For nucleated cells, counts were estimated from reference gene primer amplification. TCRdb's table, derived via immunoSEQ multiplex PCR, lists solely in-frame clones and lacks some. The D gene and trimming were derived from the DNA, and the V and J assignments and clone size from that table. The table includes around 25,000 clones, around 87% detected once. This clonotype was obtained from a woman aged 55-69 years with active COVID-19. The chain has TRBV9 and TRBJ2-6; possibly TRBD1 for D (5 bases). Sequenced sample: peripheral blood. In nucleotides, the CDR3 is TGTGCCAGCAGGGAACGACAGTCTGGGGCCAACGTCCTGACTTTC. It codes for CASRERQSGANVLTF. Full variable domain (missing parts from reference TRBV9 and TRBJ2-6): DSGVTQTPKHLITATGQRVTLRCSPRSGDLSVYWYQQSLDQGLQFLIQYYNGEERAKGNILERFSAQQFPDLHSELNLSSLELGDSALYFCASRERQSGANVLTFGAGSRLTVL.